The rows below give T cell receptor beta chains drawn from one sample of a study of CD8+ T cells in alopecia areata. Generated by immunoSEQ multiplex PCR, the TCRdb table keeps only in-frame clones and is missing some. The profile shows roughly 220,000 clones, roughly three fifths of them singletons. The starting material was CD4+ T cells sorted from blood, obtained at approximately week 44, from a patient treated with tofacitinib. The receptors were sampled from a human donor with alopecia areata. The CDR3 runs from the conserved cysteine through the conserved F or W. The order of the fields is clone size, D gene, CDR3 length, J gene, V gene, CDR3 DNA, CDR3 protein. A D gene is named only where the DNA matches it firmly. Part of the rows lack a size; the others show once, few, many or a class for expanded clones.

-	-	15	TRBJ2-5	TRBV5-1	TGCGCCAGCAGCTTGGCCGGCGACAGGCAAGAGACCCAGTACTTC	CASSLAGDRQETQYF
-	-	13	TRBJ2-7	TRBV6-1	TGTGCCAGCAGTGAACTGGCAGCCTACGAGCAGTACTTC	CASSELAAYEQYF
once	TRBD1	17	TRBJ2-1	TRBV5-1	TGCGCCAGCAGCCTGGGTACTCGGGACAGGGGAAACAATGAGCAGTTCTTC	CASSLGTRDRGNNEQFF
few	TRBD1	11	TRBJ1-2	TRBV29-1	TGCAGCGTCGGACAGGGGGATGGCTACACCTTC	CSVGQGDGYTF
few	-	14	TRBJ2-5	TRBV2	TGTGCCAGCAGTGGAGGGGCCCGACAAGAGACCCAGTACTTC	CASSGGARQETQYF
many	-	13	TRBJ2-3	TRBV7-2	TGTGCCAGCAGCTTAGCTAAGTCAGATACGCAGTATTTT	CASSLAKSDTQYF
-	-	14	TRBJ2-7	TRBV5-4	TGTGCCAGCAGCTTGGCAGGGGAGGGGTACGAGCAGTACTTC	CASSLAGEGYEQYF
-	-	12	TRBJ1-2	TRBV6-6	TGTGCCAGCCGGGCAGCTAACTATGGCTACACCTTC	CASRAANYGYTF
-	TRBD1	14	TRBJ2-4	TRBV7-2	TGTGCCAGCAGCGCCCCCCCGACAGGGGTCGGGCAGTACTTC	CASSAPPTGVGQYF
-	-	14	TRBJ1-1	TRBV29-1	TGCAGCGTTGAAGATCTTTCTTGGGGCTCTGAAGCTTTCTTT	CSVEDLSWGSEAFF
-	-	17	TRBJ1-5	TRBV5-6	TGTGCCAGCAGCTTGGGGCTATGGGGGAAGGGGAATCAGCCCCAGCATTTT	CASSLGLWGKGNQPQHF
-	-	11	TRBJ2-3	TRBV7-9	TGCGCGGTGGGGGGGCCTGATACGCAGTATTTT	CAVGGPDTQYF
-	TRBD1	14	TRBJ1-1	TRBV7-2	TGTGCCAGCAGTTACCGACAGGGCCGAACTGAAGCTTTCTTT	CASSYRQGRTEAFF
-	-	12	TRBJ2-5	TRBV7-6	TGTGCCAGCAGCCCCTGGGGGGAGACCCAGTACTTC	CASSPWGETQYF
-	TRBD2	14	TRBJ2-7	TRBV30	TGTGCCTGGAGAAAGAAACTAGCGGGGAACGAGCAGTACTTC	CAWRKKLAGNEQYF
-	-	15	TRBJ2-3	TRBV4-3	TGCGCCAGCAGCCAATCCCTGGGCCGTTCCGATACGCAGTATTTT	CASSQSLGRSDTQYF
-	-	16	TRBJ2-1	TRBV6-5	TGTGCCAGCAGTTACCTTTGGCAGGGTATGGGGAATGAGCAGTTCTTC	CASSYLWQGMGNEQFF